Sequencing of this T cell receptor (beta chain) was carried out in a study of CD8 T cells in Susac syndrome. A quantity of about 0.5 to 1 ug RNA underwent reverse transcription using random hexamers. Multiplex PCR with immunoSEQ amplified the TCR beta CDR3 across 54 Vbeta and 13 Jbeta. TCRdb ran MiXCR on the immunoSEQ multiplex PCR reads and lists one entry per CDR3 protein. The table shows 100,000 to 150,000 distinct CDR3 sequences, with approximately 94% occurring only once. TCR beta was sequenced from blood CD8+ and CD4+ T cells. Negative magnetic isolation gave CD8+ and CD4+ cells; FACS enriched CD8+ TEMRA. The length of the CDR3 is 14 residues. Trimming removed 5 bases from V and 4 bases from J, with 12 bases in between. Germline V gene sequence: CDR1 MNHEY, CDR2 SMNVEV (reference sequence).

Sequenced: CD4+ T cells from PBMCs. The TCR comes from a human donor in good health. V and J are TRBV27 and TRBJ2-1; no definite D call. The CDR3 bases are TGTGCCAGCAGTCTAGACCCCCTTTACAATGAGCAGTTCTTC. As protein: CASSLDPLYNEQFF.